This T cell receptor (beta chain) was sequenced for a study of human T cells and chemical hapten exposure. Study information: 2% DPC applied to a 2 cm by 2 cm arm area sensitized donors. Mostly female, the patients presented with alopecia areata, totalis or universalis.

MiXCR, run by TCRdb on the RACE reads, gives a single entry per CDR3 protein. The table records some 57,000 distinct CDR3 sequences, over 9.5% of them present only once. Germline CDR1 DFQATT, CDR2 SNEGSKA (reference sequence). V lost 3 bases and J 3 bases, leaving 12 bases between the germline ends. CDR3 length equals 13 residues. Time point indicated: patch test 2, 6 weeks after DPC sensitization. Noted treatment: therapeutic diphenylcyclopropenone sensitization with weekly scalp DPC. Patches went on only after blood had been drawn each time. The source of this sequence is a woman aged 45-59 years with alopecia areata. Some clones in this sample may be carry-over from other donors' samples. The input for sequencing was whole blood, taken in connection with sensitization to the hapten diphenylcyclopropenone (DPC). The gene calls are TRBV20-1 and TRBJ2-7; D possibly matches TRBD1 or TRBD2 (5 bases each). This chain's CDR3 is CSARGDVYYEQYF. The CDR3 coding sequence is TGCAGTGCTAGGGGGGACGTCTACTACGAGCAGTACTTC.